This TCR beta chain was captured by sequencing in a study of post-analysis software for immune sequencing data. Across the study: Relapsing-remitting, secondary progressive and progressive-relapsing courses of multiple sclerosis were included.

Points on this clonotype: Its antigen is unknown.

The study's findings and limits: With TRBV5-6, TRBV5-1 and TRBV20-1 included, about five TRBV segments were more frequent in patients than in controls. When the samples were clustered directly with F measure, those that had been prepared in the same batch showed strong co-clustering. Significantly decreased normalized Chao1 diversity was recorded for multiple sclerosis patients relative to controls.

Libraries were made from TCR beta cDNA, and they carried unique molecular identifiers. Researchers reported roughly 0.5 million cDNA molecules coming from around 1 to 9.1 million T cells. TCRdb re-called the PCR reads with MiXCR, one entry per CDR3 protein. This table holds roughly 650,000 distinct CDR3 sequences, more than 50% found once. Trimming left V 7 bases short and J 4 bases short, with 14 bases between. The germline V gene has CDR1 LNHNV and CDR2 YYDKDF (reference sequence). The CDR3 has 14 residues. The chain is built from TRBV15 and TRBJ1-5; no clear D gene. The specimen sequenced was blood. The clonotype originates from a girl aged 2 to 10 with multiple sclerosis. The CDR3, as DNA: TGTGCCACCACTCCTGGGCGAGAGAATCAGCCCCAGCATTTT. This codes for CATTPGRENQPQHF.